This is a list of T cell receptor beta chains from one sample in a study of T cells in Graves' hyperthyroidism and ophthalmopathy. TCRdb re-called the multiplex PCR reads with MiXCR, one entry per CDR3 protein. There are hundreds of thousands of distinct CDR3 sequences in the sample; around 15% occur only once, and 10% to 13% lies in the top ten. The source material was blood. The receptors originated from a woman under 30 with Graves' hyperthyroidism. CDR3s include the opening cysteine and the closing phenylalanine or tryptophan. The D gene is left open where the match is weak. Size is stated for part of the rows, as once, few or many counts, or as a class when the clone is expanded.

size | J | V | D | DNA | CDR3
NA | TRBJ2-7 | TRBV7-8 | TRBD1 | TGTGCCAGCAGCCTAAGATCCCCAGGACAGGGGGCTCACGAGCAGTACTTC | CASSLRSPGQGAHEQYF
many | TRBJ2-1 | TRBV6-2/TRBV6-3 | TRBD2 | TGTGCCAGCAGAGTGGGACTAGTCATGGACTCCTACAATGAGCAGTTCTTC | CASRVGLVMDSYNEQFF
few | TRBJ2-1 | TRBV20-1 | NA | TGCAGTGCTAGAGATCTCACTACCAATGAGCAGTTCTTC | CSARDLTTNEQFF
few | TRBJ2-7 | TRBV10-3 | TRBD2 | TGTGCCATCAGTGATGGCGGGAGGAGCTCCTACGAGCAGTACTTC | CAISDGGRSSYEQYF
few | TRBJ2-5 | TRBV4-2 | NA | TGTGCCAGCAGCCAATCCCAGGGAGGAGAGACCCAGTACTTC | CASSQSQGGETQYF
many | TRBJ2-2 | TRBV12-3/TRBV12-4 | TRBD2 | TGTGCCAGCAGTTCACTAGCGGGAGAGAACACCGGGGAGCTGTTTTTT | CASSSLAGENTGELFF
few | TRBJ2-5 | TRBV29-1 | NA | TGCAGCGTTGATGTAGGGCTACACCAAGAGACCCAGTACTTC | CSVDVGLHQETQYF
many | TRBJ2-1 | TRBV24-1 | NA | TGTGCCACCAGTGACCCGCGTTTTAAATGGAATGAGCAGTTCTTC | CATSDPRFKWNEQFF
many | TRBJ2-1 | TRBV12-3/TRBV12-4 | NA | TGTGCCAGCAGTCAAGGGGTTAATGAGCAGTTCTTC | CASSQGVNEQFF
NA | TRBJ1-1 | TRBV12-3/TRBV12-4 | TRBD1 | TGTGCCAGCACCTCCAAGTCCTGGGGACAGGGGGGGTCCACTGAAGCTTTCTTT | CASTSKSWGQGGSTEAFF
many | TRBJ2-5 | TRBV2 | TRBD2 | TGTGCCAGCAGTGATCTCGATTGGACTAGCGGGAGGGAGACCCAGTACTTC | CASSDLDWTSGRETQYF
many | TRBJ2-2 | TRBV27 | TRBD1 | TGTGCCAGCAGTCGCGGACAGGGTTGGAGCACCGGGGAGCTGTTTTTT | CASSRGQGWSTGELFF
few | TRBJ2-1 | TRBV7-3 | NA | TGTGCCAGCAGCTCACGGACAGCCTACAATGAGCAGTTCTTC | CASSSRTAYNEQFF
few | TRBJ2-2 | TRBV9 | TRBD2 | TGTGCCAGCAGCCAATACGGGACTAGCGGCCCCGGGGAGCTGTTTTTT | CASSQYGTSGPGELFF
NA | TRBJ1-3 | TRBV7-6 | NA | TGTGCCAGCAGCTTAGCACCTGCGACACGCTCTGGAAACACCATATATTTT | CASSLAPATRSGNTIYF
many | TRBJ2-3 | TRBV18 | TRBD1 | TGTGCCAGCTCAGCCGACAGGGCCCCCACAGATACGCAGTATTTT | CASSADRAPTDTQYF
few | TRBJ2-7 | TRBV30 | NA | TGTGCCTGGACCAAGAGTGGGACTCCAAACTACGAGCAGTACTTC | CAWTKSGTPNYEQYF
NA | TRBJ1-4 | TRBV2 | NA | TGTGCCAGCAGAGAACAGGACTTAACTAATGAAAAACTGTTTTTT | CASREQDLTNEKLFF
NA | TRBJ2-7 | TRBV27 | TRBD2 | TGTGCCAGCAGTCTCACTCGAACCGGACTAGCGGGAGTGGGGTACGAGCAGTACTTC | CASSLTRTGLAGVGYEQYF
many | TRBJ2-3 | TRBV6-2/TRBV6-3 | NA | TGTGCCAGCATCCGGGGGACCACAGATACGCAGTATTTT | CASIRGTTDTQYF
many | TRBJ2-7 | TRBV14 | TRBD2 | TGTGCCAGCAGCCAAGTATACCTAGCGGGAGGGCTCTTAAGCTCCTACGAGCAGTACTTC | CASSQVYLAGGLLSSYEQYF
many | TRBJ1-1 | TRBV11-2 | NA | TGTGCCAGCAGCTTCGGGGGTCCGACTTTCTTT | CASSFGGPTFF
many | TRBJ1-2 | TRBV20-1 | NA | TGCAGTGCAGAACCGACAGGTACCTATGGCTACACCTTC | CSAEPTGTYGYTF
few | TRBJ2-3 | TRBV12-3/TRBV12-4 | TRBD2 | TGTGCCAGCAGTTTCCGGCTAGCGGGAGGGGAAGATACGCAGTATTTT | CASSFRLAGGEDTQYF
few | TRBJ1-6 | TRBV7-3 | NA | TGTGCCAGCAGCTTACTAGGGGGAACCTCACCCCTCCACTTT | CASSLLGGTSPLHF
many | TRBJ2-7 | TRBV27 | NA | TGTGCCAGCAGTTTTACAGAAGGGGTCGAGCAGTACTTC | CASSFTEGVEQYF
many | TRBJ2-5 | TRBV20-1 | NA | TGCAGCGACTTCGGAGGCCATCGGGCGACCCAGTACTTC | CSDFGGHRATQYF
NA | TRBJ2-7 | TRBV29-1 | NA | TGCAGCGTTGAACTTTCGGGGGCGCGGGAGCAGTACTTC | CSVELSGAREQYF
many | TRBJ2-1 | TRBV20-1 | TRBD2 | TGCAGTGCCTCTGGACTAGCGGCGTACAATGAGCAGTTCTTC | CSASGLAAYNEQFF
few | TRBJ1-1 | TRBV7-9 | TRBD1 | TGTGCCAGCAGACCCGGGACAGGGGGCTCGGGCACTGAAGCTTTCTTT | CASRPGTGGSGTEAFF
NA | TRBJ2-1 | TRBV6-1 | NA | TGTGCCAGCATGGGGGCTCACAATGAGCAGTTCTTC | CASMGAHNEQFF
many | TRBJ1-1 | TRBV6-2/TRBV6-3 | TRBD1 | TGTGCCAGCATGCACAGGGGGGGCACTGAAGCTTTCTTT | CASMHRGGTEAFF
NA | TRBJ1-1 | TRBV30 | NA | TGTGCCTGGAGAGCTTACAGCGACACTGAAGCTTTCTTT | CAWRAYSDTEAFF
many | TRBJ2-1 | TRBV20-1 | NA | TGCAGTGCTCCGGGACTCCACCACGTCCCCAATGAGCAGTTCTTC | CSAPGLHHVPNEQFF
NA | TRBJ2-3 | TRBV5-6 | TRBD2 | TGTGCCAGCAGCTTCAGGACTAGCGGGAGGGCCCCTGCTAGCACAGATACGCAGTATTTT | CASSFRTSGRAPASTDTQYF
many | TRBJ1-2 | TRBV6-1 | NA | TGTGCCAGCACCAGATCCAGGGGATGGAATGGCTACACCTTC | CASTRSRGWNGYTF
many | TRBJ2-1 | TRBV7-9 | TRBD2 | TGTGCCAGCAGCTTAAGCGCACTAGCGGGGGCCCTTAGCAATGAGCAGTTCTTC | CASSLSALAGALSNEQFF
NA | TRBJ2-4 | TRBV7-6 | NA | TGTGCCAGCAGCTTTAGTAGTGGGCCGGGGAACATTCAGTACTTC | CASSFSSGPGNIQYF
NA | TRBJ1-3 | TRBV4-1 | TRBD1 | TGCGCCAGCAGCCGGGCGGTGGGGGGACAGGCTGGAAACACCATATATTTT | CASSRAVGGQAGNTIYF
few | TRBJ2-1 | TRBV6-1 | TRBD1 | TGTGCCAGCAGGAACTATTGGGACAGGGAATACAATGAGCAGTTCTTC | CASRNYWDREYNEQFF
many | TRBJ2-7 | TRBV5-1 | TRBD1 | TGCGCCAGCAGCCAAACTGACAGGGGATACGAGCAGTACTTC | CASSQTDRGYEQYF
many | TRBJ2-7 | TRBV18 | NA | TGTGCCAGCTCACCACGGGGGCCCGTCTACGAGCAGTACTTC | CASSPRGPVYEQYF
few | TRBJ2-7 | TRBV5-1 | NA | TGCGCCAGCAGTAAACAGGGTTGGTCCTACGAGCAGTACTTC | CASSKQGWSYEQYF
few | TRBJ1-2 | TRBV4-1 | NA | TGCGCCAGCAGCCAAGCTCACAACATGGGTTATGGCTACACCTTC | CASSQAHNMGYGYTF
few | TRBJ1-5 | TRBV18 | TRBD1 | TGTGCCAGCTCACCACCGGGACAGGGAGGTCAGCCCCAGCATTTT | CASSPPGQGGQPQHF
many | TRBJ1-5 | TRBV6-1 | TRBD1 | TGTGCCAGCAGCGCACAAGACAGGGGGTTCTCTCAGCCCCAGCATTTT | CASSAQDRGFSQPQHF
few | TRBJ2-2 | TRBV9 | TRBD1 | TGTGCCAGCTCACAGGGGGCTAAGGCCGGGGAGCTGTTTTTT | CASSQGAKAGELFF
many | TRBJ2-1 | TRBV30 | NA | TGTGCCTGGAGGAAACCAGGGGCGGGCAATGAGCAGTTCTTC | CAWRKPGAGNEQFF
many | TRBJ2-7 | TRBV2 | TRBD2 | TGTGCCAGCCGCCGGGCTAGCGGAATTCACGAGCAGTACTTC | CASRRASGIHEQYF
NA | TRBJ2-7 | TRBV6-1 | TRBD1 | TGTGCCAGCAGGACCCCGGGACAGGCGTACGAGCAGTACTTC | CASRTPGQAYEQYF
few | TRBJ2-3 | TRBV27 | NA | TGTGCCAGCAGTTCCCTTGGTGGGGGGTTGGGCACAGATACGCAGTATTTT | CASSSLGGGLGTDTQYF
many | TRBJ2-7 | TRBV4-2 | TRBD1 | TGTGCCAGCAGCCAAGAAGGGACAGGCCTAGCCTACGAGCAGTACTTC | CASSQEGTGLAYEQYF
many | TRBJ2-5 | TRBV28 | NA | TGTGCCAGCAGTCCCCTGACCAGAGAGACCCAGTACTTC | CASSPLTRETQYF
many | TRBJ2-7 | TRBV20-1 | TRBD1 | TGCAGTGCAAAGACAGGGGGTTACGAGCAGTACTTC | CSAKTGGYEQYF